This TCR beta chain was obtained from a study of T cell repertoires in cytomegalovirus infection. Study-wide background: Well-studied HLA-B-restricted epitopes and recently identified HLA-C-restricted epitopes of CMV were both used in the study. The study, taken as a whole, reports: HLA-C-restricted CMV-specific TCR beta clonotypes were dominant in the ex vivo response.

TCRdb used MiXCR to reprocess the reads, holding one entry per CDR3 protein. This table has about 78,000 distinct CDR3 sequences, approximately 39% appearing once. A note on this clonotype: Its matching antigen is unknown.

The trim removed 2 bases at V and 2 bases at J, leaving 2 bases unmatched. The CDR3 has 15 amino acids. CDR1 is DFQATT, CDR2 SNEGSKA, per germline (reference sequence). The sequence came from a human donor in good health (CMV status not recorded). Some clones in this sample may be carry-over from other donors' samples. Sample: CD8+ T cells from cultured PBMCs, taken from culture after CMV antigen stimulation. The chain carries TRBV20-1 and TRBJ2-2, with 10 bases lining up with TRBD2. The CDR3 DNA follows: TGCAGTGCTAGACTAGCGGGGGACAACACCGGGGAGCTGTTTTTT. Amino acids: CSARLAGDNTGELFF.